A single sample is the source of the 20 T cell receptor beta chains below, sequenced in a study of T cell changes during pregnancy in multiple sclerosis. The table came from immunoSEQ multiplex PCR; TCRdb's copy has only in-frame clones and leaves some out. The data hold approximately 50,000 clones, with less than 95% observed a single time. The sample consisted of CD4+ T cells from peripheral blood mononuclear cells, taken in the third trimester of pregnancy. The source of these receptors is a female donor with multiple sclerosis, enrolled in a pregnancy study.

J is TRBJ1-1 and V is TRBV19; D might be TRBD1 (5 bases). Germline V CDR1 and CDR2: LNHDA, SQIVND (reference sequence). The CDR3 totals 11 residues. Trimming cost V 8 bases and J 7 bases, with 11 bases left between them. The CDR3 protein is CASYNGGEAFF. CDR3 sequence (DNA): TGTGCCAGTTATAACGGGGGTGAAGCTTTCTTT. Combining the CDR3 with reference TRBV19 and TRBJ1-1 gives the whole variable domain DGGITQSPKYLFRKEGQNVTLSCEQNLNHDAMYWYRQDPGQGLRLIYYSQIVNDFQKGDIAEGYSVSREKKESFPLTVTSAQKNPTAFYLCASYNGGEAFFGQGTRLTVV.

V gene TRBV6-1 combines with J gene TRBJ2-5, with 9 positions matching TRBD1. CDR3 length: 14 amino acids. The germline V gene has CDR1 MNHNS and CDR2 SASEGT. V was clipped by 11 bases and J by 7 bases; unmatched bases: 14. The CDR3 spells CAGGGTGNFGTQYF. In DNA, the CDR3 is TGTGCCGGAGGCGGGACAGGGAATTTCGGGACCCAGTACTTC.

The chain carries TRBV7-2 and TRBJ2-1; possible D gene TRBD1, 5 bases. In germline, CDR1 is SGHTA, CDR2 FQGNSA. V lost 5 bases and J lost 8, with 10 bases in between. The CDR3 consists of 12 residues. The CDR3 DNA follows: TGTGCCAGCAGCCAACTGGGGCATGAGCAGTTCTTC. Translation gives CASSQLGHEQFF. The complete variable domain, with remaining parts taken from reference TRBV7-2 and TRBJ2-1, reads GAGVSQSPSNKVTEKGKDVELRCDPISGHTALYWYRQSLGQGLEFLIYFQGNSAPDKSGLPSDRFSAERTGGSVSTLTIQRTQQEDSAVYLCASSQLGHEQFFGPGTRLTVL.

This chain uses TRBV6-5 with TRBJ1-2; TRBD1 agrees at 9 bases. CDR3 length: 13 amino acids. Trimming removed 6 bases from V and 8 bases from J; junction bases left unmatched: 7. Germline CDR1 is MNHEY and CDR2 is SVGAGI. The CDR3 protein is CASSLQGAGGYTF. DNA for the CDR3: TGTGCCAGCAGCCTACAGGGGGCTGGAGGCTACACCTTC.

This rearrangement joins TRBV5-8 to TRBJ2-4, with 7 bases identical to TRBD1. CDR1 and CDR2 from the germline V gene are SGHTS and YDEGEE. V lost 4 bases, J lost 2 bases, and 6 bases stayed unmatched. The CDR3 has 15 amino acids. The CDR3 sequence: CASSTGVVTKNIQYF. In DNA form, the CDR3 reads TGTGCCAGCAGCACAGGGGTCGTAACCAAAAACATTCAGTACTTC.

J is TRBJ2-5 and V is TRBV5-1; D unclear. The germline CDR1 and CDR2 sequences are SGHRS and YFSETQ. Trimming removed 0 bases at V and 7 bases at J, with 10 bases between. CDR3 length: 13 amino acids. The CDR3 loop is CASSLGDFGTQYF. In DNA, the CDR3 is TGCGCCAGCAGCTTGGGCGATTTTGGGACCCAGTACTTC.

The rearrangement links TRBV10-3 to TRBJ2-5; TRBD2 matches at 10 bases. Trimming cost V 8 bases and J 1 base; bases outside gene matches: 1. This CDR3 comprises 13 residues. Germline loops: CDR1 ENHRY, CDR2 SYGVKD. For the CDR3, the DNA is TGTGCCATCCGACTAGCGGGCCAAGAGACCCAGTACTTC. Its protein is CAIRLAGQETQYF.

A single count supports this clone. The chain uses TRBV5-4 and TRBJ1-3; D is perhaps TRBD1 (5 bases). Between the trimmed V and J ends, which lost 4 bases and 3 bases, there was a span of 23 bases. CDR1 is SGHNT, CDR2 YYREEE, per germline (reference sequence). This CDR3 region has 18 residues. The CDR3 region is CASSLSPLSGSGGNTIYF. CDR3 in DNA: TGTGCCAGCAGCCTCTCCCCCCTTTCAGGGTCAGGTGGAAACACCATATATTTT.

This clone has just one count. The chain has TRBV7-2 and TRBJ1-4; no reliable D call. The CDR3 has 13 residues. V was trimmed by 7 bases and J by 8 bases, leaving 14 bases between them. CDR1 and CDR2 (germline): SGHTA, FQGNSA. The CDR3 bases are TGTGCCAGCACCCAACGACTCGAGGAAAAACTGTTTTTT. It specifies CASTQRLEEKLFF. The full variable domain, its missing parts supplied by reference TRBV7-2 and TRBJ1-4, is GAGVSQSPSNKVTEKGKDVELRCDPISGHTALYWYRQSLGQGLEFLIYFQGNSAPDKSGLPSDRFSAERTGGSVSTLTIQRTQQEDSAVYLCASTQRLEEKLFFGSGTQLSVL.

This clone was detected once. The chain is built from TRBV2 and TRBJ2-3; possible D gene TRBD2, 5 bases. The CDR3 length is 14 residues. Looked up from germline, CDR1 is SNHLY and CDR2 is FYNNEI. The ends were cut back, 6 bases at V and 6 bases at J, with 16 bases in the middle. CDR3 loop: CASSLTRGSDTQYF. In DNA, the CDR3 is TGTGCCAGCAGCCTCACTCGAGGGTCGGATACGCAGTATTTT.

This rearrangement joins TRBV27 to TRBJ2-3, with 8 bases lining up with TRBD2. The length of the CDR3 is 18 residues. V shed 5 bases, J shed 4 bases, and the junction held 17 bases outside the gene matches. CDR1 MNHEY and CDR2 SMNVEV come from the germline V gene (reference sequence). CDR3 region: CASSPWGVAGGLADTQYF. Here the CDR3 DNA reads TGTGCCAGCAGTCCATGGGGGGTGGCGGGAGGCTTGGCAGATACGCAGTATTTT.

The DNA for the CDR3 is TGTGCCAGTAGCCTTTTTCAGGGGACCGGCAATGAGCAGTTCTTC. It encodes CASSLFQGTGNEQFF. The gene calls are TRBV19 and TRBJ2-1, with TRBD1 as a possible D gene (6 bases). The CDR3 length is 15 residues. Trimming removed 6 bases from V and 6 bases from J, with 18 bases in between. CDR1 is LNHDA and CDR2 is SQIVND in the germline V gene (reference sequence).

The chain recombines TRBV7-9 with TRBJ2-3; D uncertain. V was shortened by 2 bases and J by 2 bases, with 14 bases between the two germline ends. The CDR3 is made up of 16 amino acids. The germline CDR1 and CDR2 sequences are SEHNR and FQNEAQ (reference sequence). The CDR3 DNA is TGTGCCAGCAGCTTATCCAGCGCACTGTCCACAGATACGCAGTATTTT. Encoded protein: CASSLSSALSTDTQYF. The whole variable domain, filled in from reference TRBV7-9 and TRBJ2-3, reads DTGVSQNPRHKITKRGQNVTFRCDPISEHNRLYWYRQTLGQGPEFLTYFQNEAQLEKSRLLSDRFSAERPKGSFSTLEIQRTEQGDSAMYLCASSLSSALSTDTQYFGPGTRLTVL.

The chain links TRBV5-1 to TRBJ2-7; 8 nucleotides agree with TRBD2. Germline V gene sequence: CDR1 SGHRS, CDR2 YFSETQ. V lost 3 bases and J lost 4; bases outside the gene matches: 9. The CDR3 length is 15 residues. In nucleotides, the CDR3 is TGCGCCAGCAGCTACCGGGGGGGCAGCGGTTACGAGCAGTACTTC. As protein: CASSYRGGSGYEQYF.

The J gene is TRBJ1-1, the V gene TRBV5-1; D might be TRBD1 (5 bases). The CDR3 loop spans 16 amino acids. Per germline, CDR1 SGHRS and CDR2 YFSETQ. The V end was cut by 4 bases, the J end by 0 bases, with 16 bases between. In DNA form, the CDR3 reads TGCGCCAGCAGCCGAAGGGGCGCGGGGATGAACACTGAAGCTTTCTTT. It translates to CASSRRGAGMNTEAFF.

This rearrangement joins TRBV6-1 to TRBJ2-5, with D maybe TRBD2 (6 bases). V was clipped by 4 bases and J by 5 bases, with 17 bases between them. CDR3 length: 15 amino acids. Looked up from germline, CDR1 is MNHNS and CDR2 is SASEGT. DNA for the CDR3: TGTGCCAGCAGTGTCATGGCGGGGTACCGCGAGACCCAGTACTTC. Translation gives CASSVMAGYRETQYF.

The chain is built from TRBV28 and TRBJ2-7, with TRBD2 matching 7 bases. The junction had 8 bases not matched to a gene; V was cut back by 6 bases and J by 6 bases. The CDR3 runs 13 residues. The germline V gene has CDR1 MDHEN and CDR2 SYDVKM. The CDR3 DNA sequence: TGTGCCAGCAGACAACCGGGGAGGGGCGAGCAGTACTTC. Protein sequence: CASRQPGRGEQYF.

For the CDR3, the DNA is TGTGCCAGCTTTCAGGAGATCAGGGCCTCTGGAAACACCATATATTTT. This encodes CASFQEIRASGNTIYF. V gene TRBV2 combines with J gene TRBJ1-3, with D perhaps TRBD1 (5 bases). Trimming left V 8 bases short and J 0 bases short, with 17 bases between. From germline, CDR1 is SNHLY and CDR2 FYNNEI. The CDR3 is made up of 16 amino acids.

The rearrangement links TRBV19 to TRBJ1-4; 7 bases line up with TRBD1. CDR1 and CDR2 from the germline V gene are LNHDA and SQIVND (reference sequence). There are 16 residues in the CDR3. V was clipped by 1 base and J by 6 bases; unmatched bases: 8. The CDR3 DNA is TGTGCCAGTAGTATAGGATCGTGGACAGGAGATGAAAAACTGTTTTTT. Residues: CASSIGSWTGDEKLFF.

This chain joins TRBV10-3 and TRBJ2-4; tentatively, D is TRBD1 (5 bases). CDR3 length: 14 amino acids. V lost 2 bases, J lost 6 bases, and 11 bases lay in between. Per the germline V gene, CDR1 is ENHRY and CDR2 is SYGVKD. This chain's CDR3 is CAISEGAGTNIQYF. The CDR3 bases are TGTGCCATCAGTGAGGGGGCAGGTACAAACATTCAGTACTTC.